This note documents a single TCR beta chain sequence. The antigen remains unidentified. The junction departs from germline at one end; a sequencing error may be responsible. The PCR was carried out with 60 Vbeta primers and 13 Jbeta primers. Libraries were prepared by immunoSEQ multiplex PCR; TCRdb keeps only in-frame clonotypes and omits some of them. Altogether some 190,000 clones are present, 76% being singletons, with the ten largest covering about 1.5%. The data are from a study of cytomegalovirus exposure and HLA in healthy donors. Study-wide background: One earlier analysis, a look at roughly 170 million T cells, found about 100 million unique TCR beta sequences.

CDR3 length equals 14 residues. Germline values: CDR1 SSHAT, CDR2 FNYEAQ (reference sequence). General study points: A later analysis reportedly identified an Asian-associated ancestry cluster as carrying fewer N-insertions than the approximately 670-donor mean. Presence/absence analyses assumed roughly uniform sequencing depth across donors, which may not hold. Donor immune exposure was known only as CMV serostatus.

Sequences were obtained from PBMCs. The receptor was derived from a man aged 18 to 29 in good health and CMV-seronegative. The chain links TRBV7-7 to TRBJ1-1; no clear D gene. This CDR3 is CASSLFEGNTEAFF. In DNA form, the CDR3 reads TGTGCTAGCAGCTTATTTGAGGGGAACACTGAAGCTTTCTTT.